One and the same sample provided the 6 T cell receptor beta chains below, sequenced in a study of T cell changes during pregnancy in multiple sclerosis. Profiled with immunoSEQ multiplex PCR; TCRdb holds only in-frame clones, not every one. Among about 56,000 clones listed, 70% to 90% were seen once. This specimen consisted of peripheral blood, obtained after pregnancy. The receptors here all came from a female donor with multiple sclerosis, enrolled in a pregnancy study.

The chain uses TRBV19 and TRBJ1-1, with no clear D. This CDR3 spans 15 amino acids. Germline V lookup: CDR1 LNHDA, CDR2 SQIVND (reference sequence). With 5 bases removed from V and 0 bases from J, the gap between germline ends came to 13 bases. The DNA of the CDR3 is TGTGCCAGTAGTTCGCTTCGGCAGGTGAACACTGAAGCTTTCTTT. This sequence encodes CASSSLRQVNTEAFF.

The rearrangement joins TRBV9 to TRBJ1-1; D gene ambiguous. CDR3 length equals 14 residues. Deletions cut 0 bases from V and 12 bases from J, with 18 bases between. CDR1 SGDLS and CDR2 YYNGEE come from the germline V gene. The CDR3 sequence: CASSVGSGGLGTFF. The CDR3 nucleotides are TGTGCCAGCAGCGTAGGTTCAGGAGGCCTGGGGACTTTCTTT. Variable domain in full (rest from reference TRBV9 and TRBJ1-1): DSGVTQTPKHLITATGQRVTLRCSPRSGDLSVYWYQQSLDQGLQFLIQYYNGEERAKGNILERFSAQQFPDLHSELNLSSLELGDSALYFCASSVGSGGLGTFFGQGTRLTVV.

The gene calls are TRBV28 and TRBJ2-7; D possibly corresponds to TRBD2 (6 bases). V lost 5 bases and J lost 3, with 23 bases in between. This CDR3 has 17 residues. The germline gives CDR1 MDHEN, CDR2 SYDVKM. The CDR3 loop reads CASSLKSRDLNYYEQYF. CDR3 DNA sequence: TGTGCCAGCAGTCTAAAAAGCCGGGACTTGAACTACTACGAGCAGTACTTC.

The chain joins TRBV5-8 to TRBJ1-1, with D uncertain. Between the trimmed V and J ends, which lost 5 bases and 3 bases, there was a span of 5 bases. The CDR3 is 11 amino acids. CDR1 SGHTS and CDR2 YDEGEE come from the germline V gene. CDR3 nucleotide sequence: TGTGCCAGCAGATACTACACTGAAGCTTTCTTT. Translation: CASRYYTEAFF.

The chain has TRBV6-6 and TRBJ2-7, with 7 bases that match TRBD1. This CDR3 has 15 residues. Germline assignment: CDR1 MNHNY and CDR2 SVGAGI (reference sequence). V was pared by 4 bases and J by 4 bases, with 10 bases of the junction left unmatched. CDR3 residues: CASSLAGTAFYEQYF. The DNA for the CDR3 is TGTGCCAGCAGTTTGGCCGGGACAGCTTTTTACGAGCAGTACTTC.

This chain uses TRBV4-2 with TRBJ2-7; D may be TRBD1 (5 bases). Germline assignment: CDR1 LGHNA and CDR2 YNFKEQ. V dropped 2 bases and J dropped 6 bases, with 14 bases sitting between them. This CDR3 has 14 residues. The chain's CDR3 is CASSQIPLTAEQYF. CDR3 coding DNA: TGTGCCAGCAGCCAAATACCCCTGACAGCCGAGCAGTACTTC.